This T cell receptor beta chain was documented in a study of Graves' ophthalmopathy and Graves' hyperthyroidism. Having ophthalmopathy, the donors showed moderate-to-severe activity, CAS ≥3 and NOSPECS ≥4, with disease lasting under 3 months. Uncontrolled infections, other autoimmune diseases, pregnancy or lactation barred patients from enrollment. As diagnostic evidence, clinical symptoms, serum thyroxine, TRAb, thyroid ultrasound and orbital computed tomography were relied upon. CDR3 regions of TCR beta were amplified from RNA transcripts. HTBI-primed RT-PCR formed the first round, and a multiplex PCR formed the second. MiXCR, applied by TCRdb to the multiplex PCR reads, yields one record per CDR3 protein. The sample holds about 660,000 distinct CDR3 sequences, 35% to 45% seen once. Study observations and caveats: Blood was where most expanded thyroid clonotypes above 0.001 frequency also turned up.

The CDR3 runs to 15 residues. The germline gives CDR1 SGHVS, CDR2 FNYEAQ. V was cut by 10 bases and J by 2 bases, with 17 bases left in between. Details on this clonotype: The antigen is unknown.

This clonotype originated in an adult man with Graves' ophthalmopathy. The sample taken for sequencing was peripheral blood. V and J are TRBV7-6 and TRBJ2-2, with D uncertain. This CDR3 reads CAIAQSGINTGELFF. The DNA of the CDR3 is TGTGCCATAGCCCAATCAGGAATTAACACCGGGGAGCTGTTTTTT.